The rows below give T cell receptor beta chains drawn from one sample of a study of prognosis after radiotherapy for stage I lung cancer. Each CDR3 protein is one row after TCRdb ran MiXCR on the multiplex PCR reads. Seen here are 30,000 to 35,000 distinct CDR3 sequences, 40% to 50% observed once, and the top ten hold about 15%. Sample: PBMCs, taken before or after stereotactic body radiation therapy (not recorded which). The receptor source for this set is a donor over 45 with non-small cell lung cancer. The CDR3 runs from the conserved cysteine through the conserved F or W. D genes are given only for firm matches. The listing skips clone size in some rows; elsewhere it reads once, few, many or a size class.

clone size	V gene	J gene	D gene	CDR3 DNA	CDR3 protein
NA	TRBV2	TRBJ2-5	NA	TGTTCCAGCGCGCGGGGCAGGGCCGAGACACAGTACTTC	CSSARGRAETQYF
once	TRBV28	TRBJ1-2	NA	TGTACCAGCAGTTTTGGGGGCAGGGACTTTGTCTACACCTTC	CTSSFGGRDFVYTF
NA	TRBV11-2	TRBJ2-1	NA	TGTGCCAGCATTGATAGCGGCTCCTACAATGAGCAGTTCTTC	CASIDSGSYNEQFF
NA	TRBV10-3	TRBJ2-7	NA	TGTGCCATCATGGGATCCGGTACAGGCGCCTACGAGCAGTACTTC	CAIMGSGTGAYEQYF
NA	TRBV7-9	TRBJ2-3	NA	TGTACCAGCAGAGCCCGGGGCTCTAGCACAGATACGCAGTATTTT	CTSRARGSSTDTQYF
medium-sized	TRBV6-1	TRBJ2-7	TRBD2	TGTGCCAGCAAGTCTGCGCCTAGCGGTAGCTACGAGCAGTACTTC	CASKSAPSGSYEQYF
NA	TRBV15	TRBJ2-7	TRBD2	TGTGCCACCAGCAGAGGAGCGGGAGGGCCCTACGAGCAGTACTTC	CATSRGAGGPYEQYF
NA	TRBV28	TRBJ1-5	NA	TGTGCCAGCAGTTCCCCGACGGCTTGGGGCAATCAGCCCCAGCATTTT	CASSSPTAWGNQPQHF
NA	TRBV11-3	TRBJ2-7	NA	TGTGCCAGCAGCTTGGACCTCCTCCGCGAGCAGTACTTC	CASSLDLLREQYF
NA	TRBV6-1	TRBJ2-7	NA	TGTGCCAGTAGGCTAGCCGGGAGCTCCTACGATCAGTACTTC	CASRLAGSSYDQYF
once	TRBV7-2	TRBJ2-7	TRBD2	TGTGCCAGCAGCCCCCCCTTCTTACTAGCGGTTTCCTACGAGCAGTACTTC	CASSPPFLLAVSYEQYF
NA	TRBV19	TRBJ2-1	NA	TGTGCCAGTAGTATGACTAGCTACAATGAGCAGTTCTTC	CASSMTSYNEQFF
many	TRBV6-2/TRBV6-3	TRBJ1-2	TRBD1	TGTGCCAGCAGTAAACCGGGACAGGGATATGGCTACACCTTC	CASSKPGQGYGYTF
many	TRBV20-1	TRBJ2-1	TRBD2	TGCAGTGCTAGAGATCCTCAGGGACTAGCGGCTCCGGATGAGCAGTTCTTC	CSARDPQGLAAPDEQFF
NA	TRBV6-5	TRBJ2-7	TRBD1	TGTGCCAGCAGTTCCCCGGGACAGGGGTACGAGCAGTACTTC	CASSSPGQGYEQYF
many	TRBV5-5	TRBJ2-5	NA	TGTGCCAGCAGCCCCCTCGCGGGAGAGACCCAGTACTTC	CASSPLAGETQYF
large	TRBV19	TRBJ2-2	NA	TGTGCCAGTAGTATCCTGGGGAGCGGGGAGCTGTTTTTT	CASSILGSGELFF
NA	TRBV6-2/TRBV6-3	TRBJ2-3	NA	TGTGCCAGCAGTTACACCAAGGTCGCCAGGGGGGTTGTCCAGCCAGATACGCAGTATTTT	CASSYTKVARGVVQPDTQYF
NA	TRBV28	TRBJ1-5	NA	TGTGCCAGCAATATACCCCAACAGCCCCAGCATTTT	CASNIPQQPQHF
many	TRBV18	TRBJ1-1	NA	TGTGCCAGCTCCGATTTTGTGACGAACACTGAAGCTTTCTTT	CASSDFVTNTEAFF
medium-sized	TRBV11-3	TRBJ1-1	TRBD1	TGTGCCAGCAAGGACAGGGTCAGCACTGAAGCTTTCTTT	CASKDRVSTEAFF
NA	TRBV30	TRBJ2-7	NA	TGTGCCTGGAGTGTTTTCGGTTACAGGGACCACTACGAGCAGTACTTC	CAWSVFGYRDHYEQYF
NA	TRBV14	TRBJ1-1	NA	TGTGCCAGCAGCCATCGCCCGAACACTGAAGCTTTCTTT	CASSHRPNTEAFF
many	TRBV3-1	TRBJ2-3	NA	TGTGCCAGCAGCCAAGCGCCCAGTAGCACAGATACGCAGTATTTT	CASSQAPSSTDTQYF
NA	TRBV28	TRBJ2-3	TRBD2	TGTGCCAGCAGTTCCCTTCTAGCGGGAGGGGCAAATAAGCAGTATTTT	CASSSLLAGGANKQYF
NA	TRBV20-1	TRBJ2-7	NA	TGCAGTGAGGTAAAGGGAGGCTCCTACGAGCAGTACTTC	CSEVKGGSYEQYF
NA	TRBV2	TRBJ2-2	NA	TGTGCCAGCATTGGGGACGCCGGGGAGCTTTTTTTT	CASIGDAGELFF
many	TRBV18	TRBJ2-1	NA	TGTGCCAGCTCACCAAAACCGCACAATGAGCAGTTCTTC	CASSPKPHNEQFF
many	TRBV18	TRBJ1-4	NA	TGTGCCAGCTCCTCCGGGGAGAGAGAAAAACTGTTTTTT	CASSSGEREKLFF
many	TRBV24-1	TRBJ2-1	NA	TGTGCCACCAGTTGGAGACTAGGTCGGGATAGGAATGAGCAGTTCTTC	CATSWRLGRDRNEQFF
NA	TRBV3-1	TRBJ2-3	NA	TGTGCCAGCAGCCAAGAATGGCGGCCTGGACTGATCACAGATACGCAGTATTTT	CASSQEWRPGLITDTQYF
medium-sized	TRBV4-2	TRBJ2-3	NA	TGTGCCAGCAGCCAAGACTCACTGGGTACGCAGTATTTT	CASSQDSLGTQYF
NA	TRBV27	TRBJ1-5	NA	TGTGCCAGCAGTTTGGGCAGGTTTCAGCCCCAGCATTTT	CASSLGRFQPQHF
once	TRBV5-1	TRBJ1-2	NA	TGCGCCAGCAGCTTGGCCGAAAGGAACTATGGCTACACCTTC	CASSLAERNYGYTF
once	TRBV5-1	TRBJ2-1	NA	TGCGCAAGCAGCTTGGGGCCGACAAATGAGCAGTTATTC	CASSLGPTNEQLF
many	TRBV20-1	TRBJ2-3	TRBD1	TGCGGTGCTCGTGGGCCAGGGGGATTGGATACGCAGTATTTT	CGARGPGGLDTQYF
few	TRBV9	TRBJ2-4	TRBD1	TGTGCCAGCAGCGCCACAGGGGGCGCAGGTAGAGGAAACATTCAGTACTTC	CASSATGGAGRGNIQYF
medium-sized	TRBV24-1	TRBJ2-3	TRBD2	TGTGCCACCAGTGATCCGACCCGGACTAGCGGGAGACGCGCAGATACGCAGTATTTT	CATSDPTRTSGRRADTQYF
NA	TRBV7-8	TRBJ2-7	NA	TGTTCCAGCAGCGTCTACAGGGCCCACGAGCAGTACTTC	CSSSVYRAHEQYF
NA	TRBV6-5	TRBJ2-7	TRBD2	TGTGCCAGCAGTTGCGGTTGGACTAGTGTAACCTACGAGCAGTACTTC	CASSCGWTSVTYEQYF
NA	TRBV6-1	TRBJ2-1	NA	TGTGCCAGCACCCCCCCGCAAGCTAGGGTCTACAATGAGCAGTTCTTC	CASTPPQARVYNEQFF
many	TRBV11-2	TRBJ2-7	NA	TGTGCCAGCAGGCCCGAACACTGGGCCTACGAGCAGTACTTC	CASRPEHWAYEQYF
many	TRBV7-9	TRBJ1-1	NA	TGTGCCAGCAGCCCCGACCCGGGATCGGGAGGGGACACTGAAGCTTTCTTT	CASSPDPGSGGDTEAFF
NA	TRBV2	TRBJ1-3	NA	TGTGCCGGCAGCCCAAAGGAAAGGGGGATCTCTGGAAACACCATATATTTT	CAGSPKERGISGNTIYF
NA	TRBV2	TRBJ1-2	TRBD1	TGTGCCAGCAGTCGAACAGGGGGCGCGAACTATGGCTACACCTTC	CASSRTGGANYGYTF